Listed here are 7 T cell receptor beta chains from one sample, sequenced in a study of regulatory T cells in long-lasting Graves disease. The time point here: newly diagnosed GD, antithyroid drugs for less than 3 months. Construction of the TCR library relied on RNA isolated from PBMCs. For TCR beta, libraries came from iRepertoire HTBI primers and Arm-PCR of CDR3 regions. MiXCR, run by TCRdb on the multiplex PCR reads, gives a single entry per CDR3 protein. The table shows 400,000 to 450,000 distinct CDR3 sequences, with about 15% occurring only once. This sample also appeared in a second study, on T cells in Graves' hyperthyroidism and ophthalmopathy.

The sequenced sample was peripheral blood mononuclear cells (PBMCs), obtained at new diagnosis, from a patient treated with antithyroid drugs. The receptors come from a woman aged 30 to 39 with Graves disease.

As to this clonotype: This clone may be a read error of a much larger clone one base away. The V call is TRBV20-1, the J call TRBJ2-1, with 8 bases fitting TRBD2. Trimming removed 6 bases from V and 10 bases from J; junction bases left unmatched: 14. This CDR3 has 14 amino acids. Looked up from germline, CDR1 is DFQATT and CDR2 is SNEGSKA (reference sequence). The CDR3 coding sequence is TGCAGTGCCCTAGGACTAGCCAACTCCTACGAGCAGTTCTTC. This encodes CSALGLANSYEQFF.

In its sample, this clonotype was seen many times. J is TRBJ2-7 and V is TRBV10-3, with 14 nucleotides matching TRBD2. This CDR3 is built from 17 residues. From germline, CDR1 is ENHRY and CDR2 SYGVKD. V dropped 3 bases and J dropped 5; count of bases not matched to a gene: 9. The CDR3: CAISDSGGLAGANEQYF. In DNA form, the CDR3 reads TGTGCCATCAGTGACTCCGGGGGACTAGCGGGAGCCAACGAGCAGTACTTC.

This clonotype was counted a few times. The V and J genes are TRBV6-1 and TRBJ2-3, with 7 bases matching TRBD2. The trim removed 3 bases at V and 3 bases at J, leaving 12 bases unmatched. The CDR3 is 17 residues long. CDR1 is MNHNS, CDR2 SASEGT, per germline. CDR3 loop: CASSDPPGGRGTDTQYF. CDR3 bases: TGTGCCAGCAGTGATCCCCCCGGGGGGAGGGGAACAGATACGCAGTATTTT.

In its sample, this clonotype was seen many times. The rearrangement links TRBV20-1 to TRBJ2-3, with TRBD2 as a possible D gene (6 bases). From germline, CDR1 is DFQATT and CDR2 SNEGSKA (reference sequence). The CDR3 runs 15 residues. V lost 3 bases and J 5 bases, leaving 18 bases between the germline ends. The CDR3 loop reads CSARNAGRVVDTQYF. Written as DNA, the CDR3 is TGCAGTGCTAGGAACGCGGGACGCGTAGTAGATACGCAGTATTTT.

The J gene is TRBJ2-7, the V gene TRBV9; D uncertain. V lost 0 bases and J lost 7, with 20 bases in between. Germline CDR1 SGDLS, CDR2 YYNGEE. This CDR3 contains 16 residues. The CDR3 nucleotides read TGTGCCAGCAGCGTAGACGGGTGGGGTTCGGGCAATGAGCAGTACTTC. This translates into CASSVDGWGSGNEQYF.

This clonotype was observed a few times. The chain employs TRBV13 and TRBJ2-4; no firm D call. V was cut by 7 bases and J by 4 bases, with 14 bases left in between. This CDR3 contains 14 residues. The germline gives CDR1 PRHDT, CDR2 FYEKMQ (reference sequence). CDR3 bases: TGTGCCAGCAACTCTGGCGTGGCGAAAAACATTCAGTACTTC. Its protein is CASNSGVAKNIQYF. The full variable domain, completed using reference TRBV13 and TRBJ2-4, is AAGVIQSPRHLIKEKRETATLKCYPIPRHDTVYWYQQGPGQDPQFLISFYEKMQSDKGSIPDRFSAQQFSDYHSELNMSSLELGDSALYFCASNSGVAKNIQYFGAGTRLSVL.

The sample holds a few counts of this clonotype. The rearrangement joins TRBV11-2 to TRBJ1-4; D not certain. Looked up from germline, CDR1 is SGHAT and CDR2 is FQNNGV. The length of the CDR3 is 17 residues. V was pared by 2 bases and J by 8 bases, with 21 bases between. CDR3 bases: TGTGCCAGCAGCTTAAACTCACAACCCTTAAAGGGCGAAAAACTGTTTTTT. It translates to CASSLNSQPLKGEKLFF.